A selection of T cell receptor beta chains follows, all from one sample in a study of shared clonotypes between healthy human individuals. Produced via immunoSEQ multiplex PCR; TCRdb's table is partial and in-frame only. The sample comprises some 380,000 clones, 96% of which are singletons, and around 0.29% rests with the top ten. Sequencing was performed on memory CD8+ T cells sorted from blood. Receptors were obtained from a man in his thirties or forties in good health. Both conserved end residues are trimmed from each CDR3. The order of the fields is J gene, D gene, V gene, CDR3 protein. A D gene is named only where the DNA matches it firmly.

TRBJ2-3 - TRBV7-3 ASSPGSRRLTDTQY
TRBJ1-1 - TRBV18 ASSPPGLRGTEAF
TRBJ1-3 - TRBV5-6 ASSRKFSGNTIY
TRBJ2-2 TRBD1 TRBV5-4 ASSSTGTGDTGELF
TRBJ2-5 - TRBV28 ASGPWTLQETQY
TRBJ2-1 - TRBV7-9 ASGAEDRSYNEQF
TRBJ2-1 - TRBV5-6 ASSPGFKSNEQF
TRBJ1-4 - TRBV6-1 ASRSGATNEKLF
TRBJ2-5 TRBD2 TRBV28 ASSLSRTSGRQETQY
TRBJ2-7 - TRBV11-2 ASSPHRGSYEQY
TRBJ2-1 TRBD1 TRBV5-1 ASSLVGQAYNEQF
TRBJ2-7 - TRBV7-9 ASSLSEGIPYEQY
TRBJ2-1 TRBD1 TRBV5-1 ASSPRTGGGAGLLYNEQF
TRBJ2-5 - TRBV5-1 ASSLALGAQETQY
TRBJ2-3 TRBD2 TRBV5-4 ASSLDRGGSGAVSPDTQY
TRBJ1-5 - TRBV18 ASSSKRNQPQH
TRBJ2-3 TRBD2 TRBV5-6 ASSNIAGGSTDTQY
TRBJ2-3 - TRBV4-2 ASSQDPGPTDTQY
TRBJ2-4 - TRBV11-2 ASTRGLGVAKNIQY
TRBJ2-7 TRBD2 TRBV5-1 ASSLRTSGIYEQY
TRBJ1-5 - TRBV27 ASSFKGVYSNQPQH
TRBJ2-3 TRBD2 TRBV4-2 ASSQLAGAPDTQY
TRBJ2-3 - TRBV6-5 ASSYSTVSDTQY
TRBJ1-5 - TRBV6-6 ATLGLAGGNQPQH
TRBJ1-4 TRBD1 TRBV6-5 ASRPGQQYEKLF
TRBJ1-1 - TRBV6-5 ASSSQGEAF
TRBJ1-1 - TRBV6-5 ASSSSTRAF
TRBJ1-6 - TRBV25-1 ASSESLEVSPLH
TRBJ2-5 TRBD1 TRBV6-1 ASSVNWDREVPRETQY
TRBJ1-1 - TRBV11-2 ASSWSGPYEAF
TRBJ2-7 TRBD1 TRBV23-1 ASSQRDSSYEQY
TRBJ2-2 - TRBV2 ASRSIDTGELF
TRBJ2-7 - TRBV15 ATSPAGPYEQY
TRBJ2-7 TRBD1 TRBV28 ASSLAQGATYEQY
TRBJ1-5 - TRBV6-1 ASSEERYSNQPQH
TRBJ1-2 - TRBV28 ASRWPTNYGYT
TRBJ1-2 - TRBV2 ASSEAGYGYT
TRBJ2-7 TRBD2 TRBV29-1 SVGTTHRSYEQY
TRBJ2-7 - TRBV5-1 ASSLGGGGWYEQY
TRBJ1-1 - TRBV16 ASSQSRPPNTEAF
TRBJ2-5 TRBD2 TRBV6-4 ASRLAGGETQY
TRBJ2-7 TRBD2 TRBV27 ASSYPGGLVTSSSYEQY
TRBJ1-2 TRBD1 TRBV4-2 ASSPRDRDYGYT
TRBJ2-1 - TRBV29-1 SVQLGYEQF
TRBJ2-7 TRBD1 TRBV29-1 SVGRPGGSYEQY
TRBJ2-7 TRBD1 TRBV9 ASSVISTGIHEQY
TRBJ2-1 TRBD2 TRBV30 AYQRESLEQF
TRBJ2-7 TRBD1 TRBV29-1 SVGGIGQGGEQY
TRBJ2-2 TRBD2 TRBV4-1 ASSQGTSRYTGELF
TRBJ2-7 - TRBV21-1 ASSKWVQPRSSYEQY
TRBJ2-1 TRBD1 TRBV27 ASSIRDRVDEQF
TRBJ2-3 - TRBV7-9 ASSFPIGTDTQY
TRBJ2-1 TRBD2 TRBV19 ASSIGGGPYNEQF